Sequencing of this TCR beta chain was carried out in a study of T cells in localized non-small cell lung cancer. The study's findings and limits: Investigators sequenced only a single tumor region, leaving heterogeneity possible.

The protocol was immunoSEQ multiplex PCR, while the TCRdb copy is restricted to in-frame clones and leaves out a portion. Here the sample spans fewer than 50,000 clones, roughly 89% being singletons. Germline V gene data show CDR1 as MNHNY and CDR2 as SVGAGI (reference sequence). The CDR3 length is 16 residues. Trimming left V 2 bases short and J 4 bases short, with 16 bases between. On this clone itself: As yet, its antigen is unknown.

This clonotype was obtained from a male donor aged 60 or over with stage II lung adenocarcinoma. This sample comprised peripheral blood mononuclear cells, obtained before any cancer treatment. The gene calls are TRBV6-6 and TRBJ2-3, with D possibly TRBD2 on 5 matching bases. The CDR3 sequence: CASSYGGLPKSDTQYF. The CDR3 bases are TGTGCCAGCAGTTACGGAGGCCTCCCTAAGTCAGATACGCAGTATTTT.